These 15 T cell receptor beta chains originate from one sample sequenced in a study of cytomegalovirus exposure and HLA in healthy donors. It was with 60 Vbeta and 13 Jbeta primers that the PCR ran. Produced via immunoSEQ multiplex PCR; TCRdb's table is partial and in-frame only. The table lists fewer than 350,000 clones, roughly 90% of them singletons. Specimen: PBMCs. The receptor set was obtained from a woman between 18 and 29 years old in good health and CMV-seronegative.

The V and J genes are TRBV29-1 and TRBJ2-7; tentatively, D is TRBD2 (5 bases). Germline V gene sequence: CDR1 SQVTM, CDR2 ANQGSEA. The CDR3 totals 15 residues. V was shortened by 2 bases and J by 3 bases, with 17 bases between the two germline ends. CDR3 residues: CSVESRGSGRYEQYF. CDR3 bases: TGCAGCGTTGAAAGCAGAGGGAGCGGTCGCTACGAGCAGTACTTC.

The CDR3 sequence is CASSPGQGITEAFF. Here the CDR3 DNA reads TGTGCCAGCAGCCCCGGACAGGGGATAACTGAAGCTTTCTTT. The chain has TRBV11-2 and TRBJ1-1; 9 bases match TRBD1. This CDR3 comprises 14 residues. Germline loops: CDR1 SGHAT, CDR2 FQNNGV. The V and J ends lost 5 bases and 5 bases, in that order; junction bases with no gene match: 6.

The chain is built from TRBV6-5 and TRBJ2-7; D is perhaps TRBD2 (6 bases). Germline V gene data show CDR1 as MNHEY and CDR2 as SVGAGI. The CDR3 sequence is 16 residues long. Trimming removed 3 bases at V and 4 bases at J, with 19 bases between. The DNA of the CDR3 is TGTGCCAGCAGTTATTTATTGGAGAGGGGAGGATACGAGCAGTACTTC. Translating gives CASSYLLERGGYEQYF.

The chain joins TRBV5-1 to TRBJ2-3, with D maybe TRBD1 (6 bases). Germline V lookup: CDR1 SGHRS, CDR2 YFSETQ. CDR3 length: 14 amino acids. Trimming left V 6 bases short and J 4 bases short, with 15 bases between. The CDR3 DNA follows: TGCGCCAGCAACGGAAATACAGGGTCAGATACGCAGTATTTT. Translated, it gives CASNGNTGSDTQYF.

This clone was counted once. The rearrangement links TRBV9 to TRBJ2-7; 8 nucleotides align to TRBD2. Trimming took 4 bases from V and 5 from J; bases not matched to a gene: 11. CDR3 length: 15 residues. Germline V gene data show CDR1 as SGDLS and CDR2 as YYNGEE. CDR3 nucleotides: TGTGCCAGCAGCCCCTACGGGGGGGCGGAAAACGAGCAGTACTTC. This gives the protein CASSPYGGAENEQYF.

The sample holds one count of this clone. J is TRBJ1-4 and V is TRBV19; tentative D call: TRBD1 (5 bases). Germline V lookup: CDR1 LNHDA, CDR2 SQIVND (reference sequence). Trimming took off 5 bases at V and 1 base at J, with 11 bases between the two ends. CDR3 length: 15 residues. As DNA, the CDR3 is TGTGCCAGTAGTCTATCGACAGTAACTAATGAAAAACTGTTTTTT. This gives the protein CASSLSTVTNEKLFF.

The chain has TRBV29-1 and TRBJ2-2, with 8 bases lining up with TRBD2. This CDR3 region has 15 residues. CDR1 and CDR2 (germline): SQVTM, ANQGSEA. V lost 6 bases and J lost 2; bases outside the gene matches: 8. CDR3 in DNA: TGCAGCGTCGACCCGGGACTAGGTAACACCGGGGAGCTGTTTTTT. Amino acids: CSVDPGLGNTGELFF.

The chain employs TRBV10-3 and TRBJ2-7, with D tentatively TRBD1 (6 bases). Per the germline V gene, CDR1 is ENHRY and CDR2 is SYGVKD. Trimming shortened V by 6 bases and J by 7 bases, and 13 bases separated the two germline ends. The CDR3 length is 12 residues. CDR3 coding DNA: TGTGCCATCAGCCCACAGGGTTTGGAGCAGTACTTC. This sequence encodes CAISPQGLEQYF.

This chain joins TRBV5-1 and TRBJ2-7, with D possibly being TRBD1 (5 bases). Germline CDR1 SGHRS, CDR2 YFSETQ. The V end lost 3 bases, the J end lost 6 bases, and 16 bases lay between the germline ends. This CDR3 has 14 residues. The CDR3 is CASSSQVDLGEQYF. The CDR3 DNA follows: TGCGCCAGCAGCTCACAGGTGGACCTAGGCGAGCAGTACTTC.

The rearrangement uses TRBV11-2 and TRBJ1-5, with D possibly being TRBD1 (5 bases). Trimming took 3 bases from V and 4 from J, leaving 16 bases between them. This CDR3 is built from 16 residues. Germline values: CDR1 SGHAT, CDR2 FQNNGV. For the CDR3, the DNA is TGTGCCAGCAGCTTTGATCCCGGGCAGGGTAATCAGCCCCAGCATTTT. It codes for CASSFDPGQGNQPQHF.

The chain links TRBV5-1 to TRBJ1-2; 7 nucleotides match TRBD1. With 7 bases clipped from V and 7 bases from J, the junction kept 4 bases outside the gene matches. The CDR3 has 11 residues. Germline CDR1 is SGHRS and CDR2 is YFSETQ. This CDR3 reads CASGRGTGYTF. CDR3 nucleotide sequence: TGCGCCAGCGGCAGGGGGACTGGCTACACCTTC.

This chain's CDR3 is CASSPDGGDEQYF. In nucleotides, the CDR3 is TGCGCCAGCAGCCCAGACGGGGGGGACGAGCAGTACTTC. V is TRBV4-1 and J is TRBJ2-7, with 8 bases aligning to TRBD2. There are 13 residues in the CDR3. CDR1 is MGHRA, CDR2 YSYEKL, per germline. The trim removed 4 bases at V and 5 bases at J, leaving 4 bases unmatched.

With regard to this clone: This same CDR3 is encoded by further DNA sequences in the sample. The chain is built from TRBV13 and TRBJ2-5; no clear D gene. Trimming removed 0 bases at V and 4 bases at J, with 3 bases between. Germline V gene lookup returns CDR1 PRHDT and CDR2 FYEKMQ (reference sequence). The CDR3 runs to 12 residues. CDR3 loop: CASSLGRETQYF. For the CDR3, the DNA is TGTGCCAGCAGCTTAGGGAGAGAGACCCAGTACTTC.

The V call is TRBV30, the J call TRBJ2-5; D perhaps matches TRBD2 (5 bases). The CDR3 is 16 residues long. CDR1 and CDR2 (germline): GTSNPN, SVGIG (reference sequence). V lost 1 base, J lost 5 bases, and 20 bases lay in between. CDR3 coding DNA: TGTGCCTGGAGTGGGGCCCCAGCCCGCGGGTTTGAGACCCAGTACTTC. Its protein is CAWSGAPARGFETQYF. The complete variable domain, with remaining parts taken from reference TRBV30 and TRBJ2-5, reads SQTIHQWPATLVQPVGSPLSLECTVEGTSNPNLYWYRQAAGRGLQLLFYSVGIGQISSEVPQNLSASRPQDRQFILSSKKLLLSDSGFYLCAWSGAPARGFETQYFGPGTRLLVL.

This clone has only one observation. The junction does not match germline at one end; this may be a read error. The chain employs TRBV7-7 and TRBJ2-7, with D hard to call. The germline gives CDR1 SSHAT, CDR2 FNYEAQ (reference sequence). The CDR3 has 13 residues. CDR3 sequence (DNA): TGTGCTAGCAGCTTAAGAACCGGCTACGAGCAGTACTTC. Its translation is CASSLRTGYEQYF.